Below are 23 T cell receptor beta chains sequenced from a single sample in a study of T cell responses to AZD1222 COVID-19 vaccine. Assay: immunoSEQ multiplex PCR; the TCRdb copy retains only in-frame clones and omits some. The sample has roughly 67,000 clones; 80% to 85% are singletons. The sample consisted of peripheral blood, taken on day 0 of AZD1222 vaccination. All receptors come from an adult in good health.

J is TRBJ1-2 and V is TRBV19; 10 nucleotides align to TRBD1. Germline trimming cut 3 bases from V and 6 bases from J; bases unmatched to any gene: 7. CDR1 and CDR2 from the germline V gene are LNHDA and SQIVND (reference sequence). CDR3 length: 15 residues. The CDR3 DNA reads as TGTGCCAGTAGTATTGCCGGGACAGGGGTAGATGGCTACACCTTC. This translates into CASSIAGTGVDGYTF. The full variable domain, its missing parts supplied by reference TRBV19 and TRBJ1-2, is DGGITQSPKYLFRKEGQNVTLSCEQNLNHDAMYWYRQDPGQGLRLIYYSQIVNDFQKGDIAEGYSVSREKKESFPLTVTSAQKNPTAFYLCASSIAGTGVDGYTFGSGTRLTVV.

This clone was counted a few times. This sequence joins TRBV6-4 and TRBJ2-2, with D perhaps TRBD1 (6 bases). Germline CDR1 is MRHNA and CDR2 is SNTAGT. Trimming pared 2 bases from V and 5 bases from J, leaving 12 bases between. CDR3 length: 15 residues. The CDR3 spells CASSDTRGETGELFF. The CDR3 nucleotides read TGTGCCAGCAGTGACACCAGGGGTGAAACCGGGGAGCTGTTTTTT.

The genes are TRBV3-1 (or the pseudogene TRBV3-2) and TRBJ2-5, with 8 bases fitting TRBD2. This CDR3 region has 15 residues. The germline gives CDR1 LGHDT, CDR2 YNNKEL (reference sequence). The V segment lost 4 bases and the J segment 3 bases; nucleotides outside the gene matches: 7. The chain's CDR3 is CASSPAGEGKETQYF. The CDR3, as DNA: TGTGCCAGCAGCCCAGCGGGGGAGGGGAAAGAGACCCAGTACTTC.

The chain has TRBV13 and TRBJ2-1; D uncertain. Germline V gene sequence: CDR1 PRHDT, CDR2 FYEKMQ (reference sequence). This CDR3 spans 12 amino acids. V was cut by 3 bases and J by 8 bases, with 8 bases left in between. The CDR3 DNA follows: TGTGCCAGCAGCTTTGCTGGGCATGAGCAGTTCTTC. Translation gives CASSFAGHEQFF.

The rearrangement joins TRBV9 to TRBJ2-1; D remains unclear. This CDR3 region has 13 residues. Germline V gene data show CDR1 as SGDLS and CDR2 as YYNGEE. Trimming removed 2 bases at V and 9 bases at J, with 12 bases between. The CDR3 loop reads CASSVMVMSEQFF. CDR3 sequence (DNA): TGTGCCAGCAGCGTGATGGTGATGAGTGAGCAGTTCTTC.

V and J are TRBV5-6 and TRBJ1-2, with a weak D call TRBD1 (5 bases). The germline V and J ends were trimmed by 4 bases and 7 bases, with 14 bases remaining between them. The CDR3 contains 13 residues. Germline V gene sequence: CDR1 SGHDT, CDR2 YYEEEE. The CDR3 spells CASSLRRGGGYTF. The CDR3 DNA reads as TGTGCCAGCAGCCTACGTAGGGGTGGTGGCTACACCTTC. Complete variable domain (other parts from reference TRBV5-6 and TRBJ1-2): DAGVTQSPTHLIKTRGQQVTLRCSPKSGHDTVSWYQQALGQGPQFIFQYYEEEERQRGNFPDRFSGHQFPNYSSELNVNALLLGDSALYLCASSLRRGGGYTFGSGTRLTVV.

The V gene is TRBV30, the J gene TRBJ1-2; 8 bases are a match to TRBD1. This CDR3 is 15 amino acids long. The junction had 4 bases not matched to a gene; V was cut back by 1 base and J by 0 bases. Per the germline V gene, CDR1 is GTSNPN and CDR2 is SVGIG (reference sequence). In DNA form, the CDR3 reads TGTGCCTGGAGTGGGACAGGGATTACTAACTATGGCTACACCTTC. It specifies CAWSGTGITNYGYTF.

CDR3 nucleotides: TGTGCCAGCAGCTTGGATCTGGGGGATAGCAATCAGCCCCAGCATTTT. Its protein product is CASSLDLGDSNQPQHF. The gene calls are TRBV5-8 and TRBJ1-5; tentative D call: TRBD1 (5 bases). Germline assignment: CDR1 SGHTS and CDR2 YDEGEE. V was cut by 0 bases and J by 0 bases, with 10 bases left in between. This CDR3 has 16 amino acids.

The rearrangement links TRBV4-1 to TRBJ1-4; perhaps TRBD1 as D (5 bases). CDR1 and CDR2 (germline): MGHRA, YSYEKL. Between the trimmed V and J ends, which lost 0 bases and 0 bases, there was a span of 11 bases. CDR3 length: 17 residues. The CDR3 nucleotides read TGCGCCAGCAGCCAAGAGGCCGGGACCACAACTAATGAAAAACTGTTTTTT. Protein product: CASSQEAGTTTNEKLFF.

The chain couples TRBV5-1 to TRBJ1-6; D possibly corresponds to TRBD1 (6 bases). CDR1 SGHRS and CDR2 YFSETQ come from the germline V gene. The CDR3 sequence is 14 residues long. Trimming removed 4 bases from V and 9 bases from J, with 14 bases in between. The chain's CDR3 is CASSPTPGVSPLHF. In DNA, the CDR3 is TGCGCCAGCAGCCCTACCCCAGGGGTTTCACCCCTCCACTTT.

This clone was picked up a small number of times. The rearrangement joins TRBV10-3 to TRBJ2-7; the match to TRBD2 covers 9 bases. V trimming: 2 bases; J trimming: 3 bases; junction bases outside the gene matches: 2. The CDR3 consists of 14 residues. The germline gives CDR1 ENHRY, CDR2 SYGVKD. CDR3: CAISETSGRYEQYF. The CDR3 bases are TGTGCCATCAGTGAGACTAGCGGGCGCTACGAGCAGTACTTC.

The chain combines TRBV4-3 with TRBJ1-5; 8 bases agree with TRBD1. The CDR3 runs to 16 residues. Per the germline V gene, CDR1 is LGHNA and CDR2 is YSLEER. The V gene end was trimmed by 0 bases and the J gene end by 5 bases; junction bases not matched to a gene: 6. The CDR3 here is CASSQDLDRGYQPQHF. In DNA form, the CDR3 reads TGCGCCAGCAGCCAAGATCTAGACAGGGGATATCAGCCCCAGCATTTT.

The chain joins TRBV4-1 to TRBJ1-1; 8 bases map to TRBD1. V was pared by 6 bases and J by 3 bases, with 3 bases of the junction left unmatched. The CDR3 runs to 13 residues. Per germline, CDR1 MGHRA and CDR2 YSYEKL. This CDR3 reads CASSDRGDTEAFF. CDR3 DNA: TGCGCCAGCAGTGACAGGGGAGACACTGAAGCTTTCTTT.

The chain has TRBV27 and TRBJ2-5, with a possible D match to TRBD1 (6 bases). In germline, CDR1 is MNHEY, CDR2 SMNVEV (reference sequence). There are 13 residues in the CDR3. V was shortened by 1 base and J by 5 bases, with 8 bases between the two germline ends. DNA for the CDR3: TGTGCCAGCAGTTTATGGCAGGGGGAGACCCAGTACTTC. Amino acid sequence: CASSLWQGETQYF.

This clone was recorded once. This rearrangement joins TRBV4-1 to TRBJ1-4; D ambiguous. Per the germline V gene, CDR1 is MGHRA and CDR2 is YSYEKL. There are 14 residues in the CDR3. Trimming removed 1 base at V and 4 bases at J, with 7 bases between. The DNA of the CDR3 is TGCGCCAGCAGCCAAGGAGCTTTTAATGAAAAACTGTTTTTT. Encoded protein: CASSQGAFNEKLFF.

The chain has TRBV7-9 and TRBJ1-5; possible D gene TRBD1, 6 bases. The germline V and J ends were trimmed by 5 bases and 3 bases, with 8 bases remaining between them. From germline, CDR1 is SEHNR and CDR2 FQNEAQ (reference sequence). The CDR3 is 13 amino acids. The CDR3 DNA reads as TGTGCCAGCAGCACAGGGAACAATCAGCCCCAGCATTTT. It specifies CASSTGNNQPQHF. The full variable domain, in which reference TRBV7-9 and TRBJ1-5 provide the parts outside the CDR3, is DTGVSQNPRHKITKRGQNVTFRCDPISEHNRLYWYRQTLGQGPEFLTYFQNEAQLEKSRLLSDRFSAERPKGSFSTLEIQRTEQGDSAMYLCASSTGNNQPQHFGDGTRLSIL.

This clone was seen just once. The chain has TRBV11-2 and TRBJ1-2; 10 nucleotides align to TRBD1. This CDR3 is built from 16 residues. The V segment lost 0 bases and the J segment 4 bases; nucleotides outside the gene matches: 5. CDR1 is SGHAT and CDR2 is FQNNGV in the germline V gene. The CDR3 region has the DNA TGTGCCAGCAGCTTAGATCAGAGGACAGGGGGCTATGGCTACACCTTC. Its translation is CASSLDQRTGGYGYTF.

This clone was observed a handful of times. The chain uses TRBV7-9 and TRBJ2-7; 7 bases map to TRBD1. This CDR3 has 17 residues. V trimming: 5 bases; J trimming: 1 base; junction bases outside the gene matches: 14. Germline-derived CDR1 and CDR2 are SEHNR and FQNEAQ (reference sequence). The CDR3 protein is CASSHWGRGLTSYEQYF. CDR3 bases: TGTGCCAGCAGCCATTGGGGTAGGGGGCTCACATCCTACGAGCAGTACTTC.

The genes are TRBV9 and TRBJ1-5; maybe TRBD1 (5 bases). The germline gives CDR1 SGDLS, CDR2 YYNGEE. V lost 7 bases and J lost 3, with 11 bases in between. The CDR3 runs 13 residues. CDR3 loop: CASSSGNNQPQHF. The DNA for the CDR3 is TGTGCCAGCTCATCAGGGAACAATCAGCCCCAGCATTTT.

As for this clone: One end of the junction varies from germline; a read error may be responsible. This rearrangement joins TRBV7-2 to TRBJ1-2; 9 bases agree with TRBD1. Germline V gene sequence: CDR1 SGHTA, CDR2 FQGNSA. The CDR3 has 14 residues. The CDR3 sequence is CASSRGQGSYGYTF. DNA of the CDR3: TGTGCCAGCAGCCGGGGACAGGGATCTTATGGGTACACCTTC.

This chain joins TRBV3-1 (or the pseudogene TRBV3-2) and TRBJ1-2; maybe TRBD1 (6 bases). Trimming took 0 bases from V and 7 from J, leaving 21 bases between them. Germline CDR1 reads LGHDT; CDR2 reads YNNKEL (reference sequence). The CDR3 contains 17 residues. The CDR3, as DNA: TGTGCCAGCAGCCAAGATCATCCCCAGGGGACTATATCTGGCTACACCTTC. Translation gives CASSQDHPQGTISGYTF.

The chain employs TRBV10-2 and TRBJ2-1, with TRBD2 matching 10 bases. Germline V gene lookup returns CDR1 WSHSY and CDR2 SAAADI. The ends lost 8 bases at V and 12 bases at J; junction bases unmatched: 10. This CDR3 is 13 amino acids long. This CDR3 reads CASLLAGPGGQFF. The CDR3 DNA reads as TGCGCCAGCCTACTAGCGGGGCCGGGGGGGCAGTTCTTC.

The CDR3 DNA is TGTGCCAGCAGTTTGAGCTCTTGGGCAGATACGCAGTATTTT. This sequence encodes CASSLSSWADTQYF. This rearrangement joins TRBV7-2 to TRBJ2-3; D is undetermined. From germline, CDR1 is SGHTA and CDR2 FQGNSA. The CDR3 sequence is 14 residues long. V shed 6 bases and J shed 4 bases, with 14 bases lying between them.